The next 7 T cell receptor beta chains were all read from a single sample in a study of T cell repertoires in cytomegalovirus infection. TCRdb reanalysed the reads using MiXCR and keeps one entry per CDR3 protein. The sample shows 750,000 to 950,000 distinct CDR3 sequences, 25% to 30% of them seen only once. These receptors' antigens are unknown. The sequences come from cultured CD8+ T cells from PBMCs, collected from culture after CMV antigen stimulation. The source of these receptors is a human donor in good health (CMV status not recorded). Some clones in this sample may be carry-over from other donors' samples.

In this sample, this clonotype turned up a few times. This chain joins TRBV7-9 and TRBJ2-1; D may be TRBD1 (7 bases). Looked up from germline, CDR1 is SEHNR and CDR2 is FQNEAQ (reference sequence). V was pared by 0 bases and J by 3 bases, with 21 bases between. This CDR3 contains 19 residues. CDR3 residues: CASSLAPQTSRGDYNEQFF. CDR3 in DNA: TGTGCCAGCAGCTTAGCTCCCCAAACTAGCAGGGGGGACTACAATGAGCAGTTCTTC.

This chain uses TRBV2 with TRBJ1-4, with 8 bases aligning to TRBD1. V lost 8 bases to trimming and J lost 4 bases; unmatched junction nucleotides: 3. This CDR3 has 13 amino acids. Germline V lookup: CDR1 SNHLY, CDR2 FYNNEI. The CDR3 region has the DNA TGTGCCAGCTCGACAGGGGATAATGAAAAACTGTTTTTT. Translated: CASSTGDNEKLFF.

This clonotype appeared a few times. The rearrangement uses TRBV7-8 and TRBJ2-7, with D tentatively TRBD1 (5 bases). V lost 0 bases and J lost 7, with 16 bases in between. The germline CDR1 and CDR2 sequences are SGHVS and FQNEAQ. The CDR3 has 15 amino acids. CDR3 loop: CASSLAVGRVGEQYF. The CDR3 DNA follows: TGTGCCAGCAGCTTAGCAGTTGGCAGGGTGGGGGAGCAGTACTTC.

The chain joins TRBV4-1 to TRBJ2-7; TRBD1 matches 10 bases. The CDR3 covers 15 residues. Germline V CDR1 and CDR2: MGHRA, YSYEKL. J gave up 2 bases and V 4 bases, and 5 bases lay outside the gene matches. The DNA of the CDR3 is TGCGCCAGCAGCCGAGGACAGGGGGATACCTACGAGCAGTACTTC. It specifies CASSRGQGDTYEQYF.

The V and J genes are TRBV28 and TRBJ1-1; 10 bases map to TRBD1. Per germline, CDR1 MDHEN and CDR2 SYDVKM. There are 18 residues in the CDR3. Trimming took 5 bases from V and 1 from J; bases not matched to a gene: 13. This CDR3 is CASSPRDRGSYKNTEAFF. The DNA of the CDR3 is TGTGCCAGCAGTCCCAGGGACAGGGGTTCCTACAAGAACACTGAAGCTTTCTTT. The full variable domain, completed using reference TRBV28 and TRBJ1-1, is DVKVTQSSRYLVKRTGEKVFLECVQDMDHENMFWYRQDPGLGLRLIYFSYDVKMKEKGDIPEGYSVSREKKERFSLILESASTNQTSMYLCASSPRDRGSYKNTEAFFGQGTRLTVV.

The DNA for the CDR3 is TGTGCCAGCAATTTTCAGACTAGCGGGGGCCGGGACACAGATACGCAGTATTTT. Protein sequence: CASNFQTSGGRDTDTQYF. The chain has TRBV12-3 or TRBV12-4 and TRBJ2-3; 12 bases align to TRBD2. Trimming at V came to 7 bases and at J to 2 bases, leaving 13 bases not matched to a gene. This CDR3 region has 18 residues.

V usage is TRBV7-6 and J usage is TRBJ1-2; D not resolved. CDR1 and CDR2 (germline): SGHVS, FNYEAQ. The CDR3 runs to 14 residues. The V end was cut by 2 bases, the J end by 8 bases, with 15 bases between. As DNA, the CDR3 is TGTGCCAGCAGCTTATATACGAGGGTCGGAGGCTACACCTTC. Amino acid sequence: CASSLYTRVGGYTF.